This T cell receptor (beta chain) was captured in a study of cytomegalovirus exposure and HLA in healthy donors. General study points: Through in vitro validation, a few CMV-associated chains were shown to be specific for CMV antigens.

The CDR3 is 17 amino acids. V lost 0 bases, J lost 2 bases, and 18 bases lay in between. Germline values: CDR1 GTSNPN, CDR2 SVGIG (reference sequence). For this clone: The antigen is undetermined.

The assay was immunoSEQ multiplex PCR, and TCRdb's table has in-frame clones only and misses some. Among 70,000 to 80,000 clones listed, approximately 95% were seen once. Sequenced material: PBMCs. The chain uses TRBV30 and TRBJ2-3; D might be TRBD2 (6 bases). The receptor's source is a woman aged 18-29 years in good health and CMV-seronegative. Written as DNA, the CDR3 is TGTGCCTGGAGTGTCGGGGTTGTAGCGGACCTCACAGATACGCAGTATTTT. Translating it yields CAWSVGVVADLTDTQYF.